This T cell receptor (beta chain) was identified in a study of cytomegalovirus exposure and HLA in healthy donors. Overall study: HLA-typed donors contributed about 85 million unique TCRs, which were held in an early data release.

Both 60 Vbeta primers and 13 Jbeta primers went into the PCR. Assay used: immunoSEQ multiplex PCR; TCRdb lists only in-frame clones, some missing. Of tens of thousands of clones listed, over 55% are singletons. The sequenced sample consisted of PBMCs. This sequence originates from a young woman in good health and CMV-seronegative.

This CDR3 is CASSLADRVNYGYTF. The CDR3 region has the DNA TGTGCCAGCAGCTTGGCGGACAGGGTTAACTATGGCTACACCTTC. The V and J genes are TRBV5-6 and TRBJ1-2; 8 bases map to TRBD1. Per germline, CDR1 SGHDT and CDR2 YYEEEE. The CDR3 consists of 15 residues. V was clipped by 0 bases and J by 1 base; unmatched bases: 2.